One and the same sample provided the 30 T cell receptor beta chains below, sequenced in a study of control samples from healthy donors and cancer patients. Clones were sequenced by immunoSEQ multiplex PCR, and TCRdb holds only the in-frame ones, with some missing. This table has around 130,000 clones, over 85% appearing once. The specimen sequenced was PBMCs. The receptors were gathered from a man aged 50-59 years with head and neck cancer.

This clone was detected once. J is TRBJ2-5 and V is TRBV27, with 10 bases identical to TRBD2. Germline V gene data show CDR1 as MNHEY and CDR2 as SMNVEV (reference sequence). V lost 5 bases to trimming and J lost 4 bases; unmatched junction nucleotides: 19. CDR3 length: 19 amino acids. The CDR3 bases are TGTGCCAGCAGTCTAACACTAAAGGGACTAGCGCGGAACGGAGAGACCCAGTACTTC. This codes for CASSLTLKGLARNGETQYF.

This clone was seen only a few times. J is TRBJ2-3 and V is TRBV6-5, with 9 bases aligning to TRBD2. Germline V gives CDR1 MNHEY, CDR2 SVGAGI. The CDR3 is made up of 16 amino acids. Trimming at V came to 0 bases and at J to 5 bases, leaving 6 bases not matched to a gene. CDR3 sequence reads: CASSYSKGTSLDTQYF. The DNA of the CDR3 is TGTGCCAGCAGTTACTCGAAGGGGACTAGCCTAGATACGCAGTATTTT.

The rearrangement links TRBV3-1 (or the pseudogene TRBV3-2) to TRBJ2-2; no clear D gene. Germline CDR1 is LGHDT and CDR2 is YNNKEL (reference sequence). The CDR3 contains 11 residues. V was clipped by 6 bases and J by 10 bases, with 9 bases between them. CDR3 sequence: CASSRIQELFF. DNA for the CDR3: TGTGCCAGCAGTCGTATACAGGAGCTGTTTTTT.

The sample holds a few counts of this clone. The rearrangement uses TRBV4-1 and TRBJ1-4; D gene uncertain. CDR1 and CDR2 (germline): MGHRA, YSYEKL. V was clipped by 0 bases and J by 7 bases, with 12 bases between them. The CDR3 runs to 15 residues. CDR3 region: CASSQERDGTEKLFF. The CDR3 nucleotides are TGCGCCAGCAGCCAAGAACGAGACGGCACTGAAAAACTGTTTTTT.

CDR3 in amino acids: CASSIWADSYNEQFF. The DNA for the CDR3 is TGTGCCAGTAGTATATGGGCAGACTCCTACAATGAGCAGTTCTTC. The V and J genes are TRBV19 and TRBJ2-1; the D is unclear. From germline, CDR1 is LNHDA and CDR2 SQIVND (reference sequence). Between the trimmed V and J ends, which lost 2 bases and 0 bases, there was a span of 8 bases. CDR3 size: 15 residues.

This sequence joins TRBV29-1 and TRBJ2-7; 7 nucleotides align to TRBD1. This CDR3 contains 15 residues. Germline V gene sequence: CDR1 SQVTM, CDR2 ANQGSEA. V lost 4 bases and J lost 0; bases outside the gene matches: 9. The CDR3 DNA is TGCAGCGTTGGACAGGGAGCCACCCCCTCCTACGAGCAGTACTTC. It codes for CSVGQGATPSYEQYF.

The chain couples TRBV5-1 to TRBJ1-1; the D gene is possibly TRBD1 (6 bases). From germline, CDR1 is SGHRS and CDR2 YFSETQ. The V and J ends lost 0 bases and 1 base respectively, with 10 bases between them. CDR3 length: 15 amino acids. CDR3 nucleotides: TGCGCCAGCAGCTTGGTCAGGGGCCAGAACACTGAAGCTTTCTTT. Residues: CASSLVRGQNTEAFF.

The chain uses TRBV3-1 (or the pseudogene TRBV3-2) and TRBJ2-4; the D gene is possibly TRBD1 (6 bases). The CDR3 extends over 16 amino acids. The ends were cut back, 1 base at V and 2 bases at J, with 12 bases in the middle. Per the germline V gene, CDR1 is LGHDT and CDR2 is YNNKEL (reference sequence). The CDR3 region is CASSQVVGQPKNIQYF. For the CDR3, the DNA is TGTGCCAGCAGCCAAGTTGTGGGACAACCCAAAAACATTCAGTACTTC.

The genes are TRBV5-1 and TRBJ2-7; D possibly corresponds to TRBD1 (6 bases). Trimming took off 4 bases at V and 6 bases at J, with 23 bases between the two ends. This CDR3 comprises 16 residues. Per germline, CDR1 SGHRS and CDR2 YFSETQ. As DNA, the CDR3 is TGCGCCAGCAGCGGTAAGGCCGGGACAACCTCCGGCGAGCAGTACTTC. Residues: CASSGKAGTTSGEQYF.

The genes are TRBV7-9 and TRBJ1-1; D call uncertain. CDR1 is SEHNR, CDR2 FQNEAQ, per germline (reference sequence). The CDR3 is 12 amino acids. V dropped 3 bases and J dropped 7 bases, with 9 bases sitting between them. CDR3 protein: CASSFVASEAFF. In nucleotides, the CDR3 is TGTGCCAGCAGCTTTGTTGCAAGTGAAGCTTTCTTT.

This chain links TRBV19 with TRBJ1-5, with 10 bases identical to TRBD1. The trim removed 5 bases at V and 0 bases at J, leaving 4 bases unmatched. CDR1 is LNHDA, CDR2 SQIVND, per germline (reference sequence). The CDR3 runs 16 residues. The DNA of the CDR3 is TGTGCCAGTAGTCCTTGGGACAGGGGTAGCAATCAGCCCCAGCATTTT. Its translation: CASSPWDRGSNQPQHF.

V and J are TRBV7-9 and TRBJ2-5; D gene uncertain. V lost 5 bases and J lost 5, with 15 bases in between. Germline V gene lookup returns CDR1 SEHNR and CDR2 FQNEAQ (reference sequence). CDR3 size: 14 residues. CDR3 coding DNA: TGTGCCAGCAGCCGCGGCCGGGCGTTTGAGACCCAGTACTTC. Its protein product is CASSRGRAFETQYF.

The V gene is TRBV24-1, the J gene TRBJ2-2, with 8 bases fitting TRBD1. This CDR3 is built from 16 residues. Germline CDR1 is KGHDR and CDR2 is SFDVKD. V was clipped by 5 bases and J by 1 base; unmatched bases: 5. The CDR3 reads CATSGPGTGNTGELFF. Written as DNA, the CDR3 is TGTGCCACCAGTGGTCCCGGGACAGGGAACACCGGGGAGCTGTTTTTT.

The chain joins TRBV5-6 to TRBJ2-1; 9 bases align to TRBD1. Germline V CDR1 and CDR2: SGHDT, YYEEEE. V was pared by 3 bases and J by 0 bases, with 7 bases of the junction left unmatched. There are 17 residues in the CDR3. The CDR3 spells CASSSDRGVSSYNEQFF. CDR3 sequence (DNA): TGTGCCAGCAGCTCGGACAGGGGAGTAAGCTCCTACAATGAGCAGTTCTTC.

The V call is TRBV28, the J call TRBJ1-2, with D maybe TRBD1 (6 bases). The germline V and J ends were trimmed by 6 bases and 4 bases, with 15 bases remaining between them. The CDR3 length is 14 residues. Germline V CDR1 and CDR2: MDHEN, SYDVKM. Here the CDR3 DNA reads TGTGCCAGCAGGGGGGGCGGAGGGATCTATGGCTACACCTTC. It encodes CASRGGGGIYGYTF.

This rearrangement joins TRBV6-1 to TRBJ2-7, with 11 bases fitting TRBD2. This CDR3 spans 16 amino acids. The ends lost 3 bases at V and 3 bases at J; junction bases unmatched: 7. Germline V gene data show CDR1 as MNHNS and CDR2 as SASEGT. CDR3 DNA: TGTGCCAGCAGTGATTCCATCCTAGCGGGAGGCTACGAGCAGTACTTC. Its translation is CASSDSILAGGYEQYF.

This chain connects TRBV7-9 to TRBJ1-3; D uncertain. The CDR3 runs to 16 residues. V shed 1 base and J shed 7 bases, with 17 bases lying between them. Germline V gene sequence: CDR1 SEHNR, CDR2 FQNEAQ (reference sequence). CDR3 nucleotide sequence: TGTGCCAGCAGCTTAGAAGTGGCCGGGTCGGGCAACACCATATATTTT. This codes for CASSLEVAGSGNTIYF.

This clone has only one observation. The gene calls are TRBV7-9 and TRBJ2-1, with 11 bases identical to TRBD1. The J segment lost 7 bases and the V segment lost 5 bases, leaving 4 bases of the junction unmatched. Germline CDR1 and CDR2: SEHNR and FQNEAQ (reference sequence). CDR3 length equals 14 residues. The CDR3 nucleotides read TGTGCCAGCAGCCCGGGACAGGGGGTAAATGAGCAGTTCTTC. It codes for CASSPGQGVNEQFF.

A note on this clone: Germline and junction disagree at one end, which may indicate a read error. The V call is TRBV24-1, the J call TRBJ2-1; the match to TRBD2 covers 8 bases. This CDR3 comprises 13 residues. CDR1 is KGHDR, CDR2 SFDVKD, per germline. CDR3 residues: CATSDPGRERFVF. DNA of the CDR3: TGTGCCACCAGTGATCCCGGGAGGGAGAGATTCGTCTTC.

The chain employs TRBV28 and TRBJ2-5, with 8 bases matching TRBD1. V shed 10 bases and J 5 bases; nucleotides not matched to a gene: 9. CDR1 and CDR2 (germline): MDHEN, SYDVKM. The CDR3 is made up of 13 amino acids. The CDR3 bases are TGTGCCACGGGACAGGCCCCCATCGAGACCCAGTACTTC. Its protein is CATGQAPIETQYF.

The gene calls are TRBV24-1 and TRBJ2-1; 8 bases agree with TRBD2. The germline gives CDR1 KGHDR, CDR2 SFDVKD. Trimming at V came to 1 base and at J to 7 bases, leaving 8 bases not matched to a gene. The CDR3 totals 16 residues. The chain's CDR3 is CATSDLTSGPQNEQFF. The CDR3 region has the DNA TGTGCCACCAGTGATTTAACTAGCGGCCCCCAGAATGAGCAGTTCTTC.

J is TRBJ1-5 and V is TRBV19, with unresolved D. The ends were cut back, 5 bases at V and 4 bases at J, with 15 bases in the middle. CDR1 and CDR2 from the germline V gene are LNHDA and SQIVND (reference sequence). The CDR3 covers 15 residues. The CDR3 region has the DNA TGTGCCAGTAGTCCCCTGGACGGATCTAATCAGCCCCAGCATTTT. Protein product: CASSPLDGSNQPQHF.

This clone was seen a few times. The chain is built from TRBV18 and TRBJ1-5; D not certain. This CDR3 has 15 residues. With 6 bases removed from V and 4 bases from J, the gap between germline ends came to 16 bases. Germline V gene lookup returns CDR1 KGHSH and CDR2 LQKENI. Here the CDR3 reads CASSRTEGDNQPQHF. The DNA of the CDR3 is TGTGCCAGCTCCCGAACGGAAGGCGATAATCAGCCCCAGCATTTT.

The chain joins TRBV3-1 (or the pseudogene TRBV3-2) to TRBJ2-7; 10 bases match TRBD2. The CDR3 spans 15 residues. V shed 5 bases, J shed 2 bases, and the junction held 6 bases outside the gene matches. CDR1 and CDR2 from the germline V gene are LGHDT and YNNKEL (reference sequence). CDR3 bases: TGTGCCAGCAGCTCAGCGGGGGGGAAAGCCTACGAGCAGTACTTC. It yields the protein CASSSAGGKAYEQYF.

The chain recombines TRBV7-9 with TRBJ1-4; no clear D gene. The germline CDR1 and CDR2 sequences are SEHNR and FQNEAQ (reference sequence). The ends were cut back, 1 base at V and 7 bases at J, with 13 bases in the middle. The CDR3 covers 15 residues. This chain's CDR3 is CASSLVGNVGEKLFF. The DNA for the CDR3 is TGTGCCAGCAGCTTAGTAGGGAACGTTGGTGAAAAACTGTTTTTT.

The chain links TRBV6-4 to TRBJ2-3; TRBD2 matches at 10 bases. V was pared by 0 bases and J by 0 bases, with 6 bases of the junction left unmatched. The CDR3 is 18 residues long. The V gene's germline CDR1 is MRHNA and CDR2 SNTAGT. The CDR3 DNA sequence: TGTGCCAGCAGTGACTCTCGGGCAGCGGGAGGGAGCACAGATACGCAGTATTTT. Translation: CASSDSRAAGGSTDTQYF.

This chain connects TRBV28 to TRBJ2-7, with 10 bases identical to TRBD1. The V and J ends lost 5 bases and 4 bases, in that order; junction bases with no gene match: 8. Germline CDR1 reads MDHEN; CDR2 reads SYDVKM. CDR3 length: 15 residues. For the CDR3, the DNA is TGTGCCAGCAGTGCCCCGGGACAGGGGAAGTACGAGCAGTACTTC. This gives the protein CASSAPGQGKYEQYF.

The chain uses TRBV27 and TRBJ2-1, with 11 nucleotides matching TRBD2. Germline V gene sequence: CDR1 MNHEY, CDR2 SMNVEV (reference sequence). With 1 base clipped from V and 6 bases from J, the junction kept 2 bases outside the gene matches. The CDR3 is made up of 15 amino acids. CDR3 amino acids: CASSLYGLAGNEQFF. The CDR3 region has the DNA TGTGCCAGCAGTTTATATGGACTAGCGGGCAATGAGCAGTTCTTC.

The J gene is TRBJ2-4, the V gene TRBV23-1, with 7 positions matching TRBD1. TRBV23-1 is an open reading frame whose function is uncertain. V lost 5 bases, J lost 1 base, and 5 bases stayed unmatched. CDR3 length equals 15 residues. In DNA, the CDR3 is TGCGCCAGCAGTACAGACAGGGAGGCCAAAAACATTCAGTACTTC. This gives the protein CASSTDREAKNIQYF.

The chain employs TRBV16 and TRBJ1-1; possible D gene TRBD1, 5 bases. Germline CDR1 is KGHSY and CDR2 is FQNENV. CDR3 size: 15 residues. V was clipped by 4 bases and J by 4 bases, with 16 bases between them. CDR3 loop: CASSPQAYGGTEAFF. CDR3 DNA sequence: TGTGCCAGCAGCCCCCAAGCTTACGGGGGCACTGAAGCTTTCTTT.